The clone carrying this TCR beta chain was seen more than once but under ten times. What it binds is unknown. This sample is part of a study of identical twins. TCRdb redid the calling of the 5' RACE reads with MiXCR, one entry per CDR3 protein. This sample has about 530,000 distinct CDR3 sequences, with around 22% found just once. Healthy Caucasians were all of the donors. Study-level results: The more abundant beta clonotypes in cord blood had fewer insertions, and memory repertoires did not show this. The degree of excess twin sharing was weaker in beta out-of-frame sequences.

Losses at the gene ends were 0 bases for V and 3 bases for J; bases not matched to a gene: 6. Germline-derived CDR1 and CDR2 are DFQATT and SNEGSKA (reference sequence). The CDR3 runs to 16 residues. This same sample was also part of a study on yellow fever vaccine responses in identical twins.

The TCR sequence derives from a young woman in good health. The sequenced sample consisted of CD4+ T cells sorted from blood. The chain recombines TRBV20-1 with TRBJ2-1, with 9 bases that match TRBD2. CDR3 DNA: TGCAGTGCTAGAGATGGGACTAGCCCCATCTACAATGAGCAGTTCTTC. It codes for CSARDGTSPIYNEQFF.